A selection of T cell receptor beta chains follows, all from one sample in a study of TIL therapy for anti-PD-1-resistant metastatic lung cancer. Assay: immunoSEQ multiplex PCR; the TCRdb copy retains only in-frame clones and omits some. The table shows tens of thousands of clones, with over 75% occurring only once. The material was blood, obtained at baseline. Receptors were obtained from a person between 30 and 79 years old with non-small cell lung cancer. The CDR3 runs from the conserved cysteine through the conserved F or W. D genes are given only for firm matches. Part of the rows lack a size; the others show once, few, many or a class for expanded clones.

size	length	V	J	D	CDR3	DNA
-	16	TRBV7-2	TRBJ2-1	-	CASSTGLIDPNNEQFF	TGTGCCAGCAGCACGGGACTTATCGACCCGAACAATGAGCAGTTCTTC
-	11	TRBV15	TRBJ2-3	-	CATGATDTQYF	TGTGCCACCGGGGCTACAGATACGCAGTATTTT
-	15	TRBV4-1	TRBJ2-7	-	CASSQITVTYYEQYF	TGCGCCAGCAGCCAAATTACAGTTACTTACTACGAGCAGTACTTC
-	16	TRBV5-1	TRBJ2-3	TRBD2	CASTRTSGGGTDTQYF	TGCGCCAGCACACGGACTAGCGGGGGGGGCACAGATACGCAGTATTTT
-	15	TRBV25-1	TRBJ2-1	TRBD1	CASNTPGQGESEQFF	TGTGCCAGCAATACGCCGGGACAGGGGGAAAGTGAGCAGTTCTTC
-	14	TRBV6-5	TRBJ2-1	-	CASTRDPPYNEQFF	TGTGCCAGCACCAGGGACCCGCCTTACAATGAGCAGTTCTTC
-	13	TRBV5-1	TRBJ1-1	-	CASSLARSAEAFF	TGCGCCAGCAGCTTGGCCCGGTCAGCTGAAGCTTTCTTT
-	15	TRBV7-9	TRBJ1-3	-	CASSSQGHSGNTIYF	TGTGCCAGCAGTTCTCAGGGGCACTCTGGAAACACCATATATTTT
-	16	TRBV5-1	TRBJ2-3	-	CASTPDGGSGTDTQYF	TGCGCCAGCACCCCAGACGGGGGCTCTGGCACAGATACGCAGTATTTT
-	16	TRBV4-1	TRBJ2-3	TRBD2	CASSPTGGSQRDTQYF	TGCGCCAGCAGCCCTACGGGAGGTTCCCAGAGAGATACGCAGTATTTT
-	13	TRBV19	TRBJ2-1	-	CASSIGPAPEQFF	TGTGCCAGTAGTATAGGACCGGCACCAGAGCAGTTCTTC
few	13	TRBV15	TRBJ2-2	-	CATSEAYTGELFF	TGTGCCACCAGCGAAGCATACACCGGGGAGCTGTTTTTT
-	14	TRBV19	TRBJ2-1	-	CASSPGLSGNEQFF	TGTGCCAGTAGCCCCGGGTTAAGCGGCAATGAGCAGTTCTTC
-	13	TRBV5-6	TRBJ2-7	-	CASSSGILYEQYF	TGTGCCAGCAGCTCCGGGATTTTATACGAGCAGTACTTC
-	15	TRBV2	TRBJ2-3	TRBD2	CASSEEAFGGDTQYF	TGTGCCAGCAGTGAAGAAGCTTTCGGGGGGGATACGCAGTATTTT
-	15	TRBV5-5	TRBJ1-6	-	CASKRDGLYNSPLHF	TGTGCCAGCAAACGGGACGGACTCTATAATTCACCCCTCCACTTT
few	16	TRBV4-2	TRBJ1-3	-	CASSQGGGVRTNTIYF	TGTGCCAGCAGCCAAGGGGGCGGTGTCCGCACAAACACCATATATTTT
-	13	TRBV30	TRBJ2-3	TRBD2	CAWVSGGADTQYF	TGTGCCTGGGTCTCCGGGGGGGCAGATACGCAGTATTTT
-	15	TRBV5-8	TRBJ2-3	TRBD1	CASSLEGQGARTQYF	TGTGCCAGCAGCTTGGAGGGACAGGGGGCCCGTACGCAGTATTTT
few	14	TRBV6-5	TRBJ2-7	TRBD1	CASTHPGTAYEQYF	TGTGCCAGCACCCATCCCGGGACAGCCTACGAGCAGTACTTC
-	17	TRBV7-6	TRBJ2-2	TRBD1	CASTPKGSGQTTGELFF	TGTGCCAGCACTCCTAAGGGATCGGGACAGACCACCGGGGAGCTGTTTTTT
-	14	TRBV9	TRBJ1-1	-	CASSVHPATSEAFF	TGTGCCAGCAGCGTACACCCAGCGACGTCGGAAGCTTTCTTT
-	15	TRBV6-1	TRBJ1-6	TRBD1	CASSDLGQGNSPLHF	TGTGCCAGCAGTGATTTGGGACAGGGTAATTCACCCCTCCACTTT
-	17	TRBV6-1	TRBJ2-3	-	CASSERGPGATADTQYF	TGTGCCAGCAGTGAACGGGGGCCGGGGGCGACCGCAGATACGCAGTATTTT
-	14	TRBV28	TRBJ1-1	TRBD1	CASSLRGTGTEAFF	TGTGCCAGCAGCCTCAGGGGGACGGGGACTGAAGCTTTCTTT
-	18	TRBV7-7	TRBJ2-7	TRBD2	CASSPIKGDSGRFYEQYF	TGTGCCAGCAGCCCCATTAAGGGGGATAGCGGGAGATTCTACGAGCAGTACTTC
-	15	TRBV7-6	TRBJ2-2	TRBD2	CASSYTSGGTGELFF	TGTGCCAGCAGCTATACTAGCGGGGGGACCGGGGAGCTGTTTTTT
-	15	TRBV10-3	TRBJ1-4	TRBD1	CAISGTGGANEKLFF	TGTGCCATCAGTGGGACAGGGGGCGCGAATGAAAAACTGTTTTTT
-	15	TRBV19	TRBJ1-1	TRBD1	CASSMNRGLDTEAFF	TGTGCCAGTAGTATGAACAGGGGATTGGACACTGAAGCTTTCTTT
-	19	TRBV30	TRBJ2-6	TRBD2	CAWSAPGGGAVTGANVLTF	TGTGCCTGGAGTGCCCCGGGGGGAGGGGCTGTTACGGGGGCCAACGTCCTGACTTTC
few	18	TRBV14	TRBJ1-1	-	CASSQDKLPTPWNTEAFF	TGTGCCAGCAGCCAAGATAAACTCCCGACCCCTTGGAACACTGAAGCTTTCTTT
once	13	TRBV3-1/TRBV3-2	TRBJ2-3	-	CASREKGTDTQYF	TGTGCCAGCAGAGAGAAGGGCACAGATACGCAGTATTTT
-	12	TRBV7-9	TRBJ1-1	-	CASSLAYTEAFF	TGTGCCAGCAGCTTAGCTTATACTGAAGCTTTCTTT
-	19	TRBV4-1	TRBJ1-6	TRBD1	CASSQDLGTGRPGNSPLHF	TGCGCCAGCAGCCAAGATCTAGGGACAGGGCGACCTGGTAATTCACCCCTCCACTTT
-	13	TRBV6-2/TRBV6-3	TRBJ1-2	-	CASSPPESVRYTF	TGTGCCAGCAGTCCCCCGGAATCAGTCCGCTACACCTTC
-	15	TRBV4-1	TRBJ2-7	TRBD1	CASRGQGPLAYEQYF	TGCGCCAGCAGGGGACAGGGGCCCCTTGCCTACGAGCAGTACTTC
-	14	TRBV25-1	TRBJ2-7	-	CASSIGDKSYEQYF	TGTGCCAGCAGTATAGGGGACAAATCCTACGAGCAGTACTTC
-	13	TRBV5-1	TRBJ2-7	-	CASRTNRDHEQYF	TGCGCCAGCAGAACGAACAGGGACCACGAGCAGTACTTC
-	14	TRBV19	TRBJ2-1	-	CASSIVGSGDEQFF	TGTGCCAGTAGTATAGTAGGTTCCGGCGATGAGCAGTTCTTC
-	15	TRBV3-1/TRBV3-2	TRBJ1-2	-	CASSQDPSSFYGYTF	TGTGCCAGCAGCCAAGATCCGAGCTCATTCTATGGCTACACCTTC
few	12	TRBV28	TRBJ2-7	-	CASRQGNDEQYF	TGTGCCAGCAGGCAAGGAAACGACGAGCAGTACTTC
-	15	TRBV2	TRBJ1-1	TRBD1	CASSLQGARSTEAFF	TGTGCCAGCAGTTTACAGGGGGCGCGGTCCACTGAAGCTTTCTTT
once	14	TRBV9	TRBJ1-4	-	CASSVEAGREKLFF	TGTGCCAGCAGCGTAGAGGCAGGGCGCGAAAAACTGTTTTTT
-	11	TRBV20-1	TRBJ2-7	-	CSAATPGEQYF	TGCAGTGCTGCGACCCCGGGGGAGCAGTACTTC
-	17	TRBV24-1	TRBJ2-3	-	CATSDPGLPEDTDTQYF	TGTGCCACCAGTGACCCCGGCCTCCCCGAGGACACAGATACGCAGTATTTT
-	14	TRBV19	TRBJ2-5	-	CASSTLSKAETQYF	TGTGCCAGTAGTACCCTCAGTAAGGCGGAGACCCAGTACTTC